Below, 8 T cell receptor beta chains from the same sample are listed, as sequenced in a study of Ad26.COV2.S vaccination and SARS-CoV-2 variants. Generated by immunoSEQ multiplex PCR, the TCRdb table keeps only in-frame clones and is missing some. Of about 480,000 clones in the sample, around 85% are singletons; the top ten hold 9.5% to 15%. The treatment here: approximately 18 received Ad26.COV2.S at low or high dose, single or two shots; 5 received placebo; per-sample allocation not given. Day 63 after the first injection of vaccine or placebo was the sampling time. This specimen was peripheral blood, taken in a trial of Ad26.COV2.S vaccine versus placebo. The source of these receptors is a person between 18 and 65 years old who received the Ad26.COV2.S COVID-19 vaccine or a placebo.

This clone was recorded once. The CDR3, as DNA: TGCGCCAGCAGCCCCAGCGGGAGTCGCACAGATACGCAGTATTTT. Encoded protein: CASSPSGSRTDTQYF. This chain uses TRBV4-1 with TRBJ2-3; 8 positions match TRBD2. The CDR3 extends over 15 amino acids. The V gene's germline CDR1 is MGHRA and CDR2 YSYEKL. The trim removed 4 bases at V and 1 base at J, leaving 4 bases unmatched.

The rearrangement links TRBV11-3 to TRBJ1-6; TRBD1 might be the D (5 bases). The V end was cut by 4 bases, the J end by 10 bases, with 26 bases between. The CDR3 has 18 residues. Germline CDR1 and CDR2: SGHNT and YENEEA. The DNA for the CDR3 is TGTGCCAGCAGCTATTCCTTGAGCGACACGAAAGGGGAATCACCCCTCCACTTT. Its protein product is CASSYSLSDTKGESPLHF.

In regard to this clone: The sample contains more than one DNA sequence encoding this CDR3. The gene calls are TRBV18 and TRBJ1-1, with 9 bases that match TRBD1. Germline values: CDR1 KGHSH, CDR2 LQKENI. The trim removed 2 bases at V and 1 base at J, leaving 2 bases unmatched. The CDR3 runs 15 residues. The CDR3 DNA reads TGTGCCAGCTCACCAAGGACAGGGGCGAACACTGAAGCTTTCTTT. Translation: CASSPRTGANTEAFF.

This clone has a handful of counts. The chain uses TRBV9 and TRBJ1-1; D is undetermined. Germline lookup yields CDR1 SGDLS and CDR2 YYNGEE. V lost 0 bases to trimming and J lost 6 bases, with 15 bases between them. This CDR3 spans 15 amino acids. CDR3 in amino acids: CASSVGNIVGSEAFF. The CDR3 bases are TGTGCCAGCAGCGTAGGGAACATCGTTGGTTCTGAAGCTTTCTTT.

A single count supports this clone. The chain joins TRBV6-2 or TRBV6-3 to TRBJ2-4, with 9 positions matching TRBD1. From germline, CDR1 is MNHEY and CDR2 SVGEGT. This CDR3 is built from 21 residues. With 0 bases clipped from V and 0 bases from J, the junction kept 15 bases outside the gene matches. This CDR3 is CASSYSFGDRAEILAKNIQYF. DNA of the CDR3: TGTGCCAGCAGTTACTCGTTTGGGGACAGGGCCGAAATTCTAGCCAAAAACATTCAGTACTTC.

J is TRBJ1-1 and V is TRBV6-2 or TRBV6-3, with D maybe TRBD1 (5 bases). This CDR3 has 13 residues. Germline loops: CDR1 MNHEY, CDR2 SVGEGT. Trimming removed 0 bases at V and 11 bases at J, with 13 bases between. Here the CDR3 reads CASSYSGASTAFF. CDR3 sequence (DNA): TGTGCCAGCAGTTACTCCGGGGCTAGTACGGCTTTCTTT.

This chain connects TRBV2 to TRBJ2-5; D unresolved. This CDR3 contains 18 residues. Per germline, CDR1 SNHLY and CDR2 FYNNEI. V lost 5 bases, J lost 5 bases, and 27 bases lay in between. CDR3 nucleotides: TGTGCCAGCAGTTTTGGGCCCCGGTCCGTAACGATGCGGGAGACCCAGTACTTC. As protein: CASSFGPRSVTMRETQYF.

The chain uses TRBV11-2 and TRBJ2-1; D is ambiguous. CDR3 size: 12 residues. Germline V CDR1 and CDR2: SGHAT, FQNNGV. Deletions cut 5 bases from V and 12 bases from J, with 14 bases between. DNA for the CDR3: TGTGCCAGCAGCCCACCGGGCTATGTGCAGTTCTTC. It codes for CASSPPGYVQFF. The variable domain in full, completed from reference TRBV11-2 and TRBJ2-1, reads EAGVAQSPRYKIIEKRQSVAFWCNPISGHATLYWYQQILGQGPKLLIQFQNNGVVDDSQLPKDRFSAERLKGVDSTLKIQPAKLEDSAVYLCASSPPGYVQFFGPGTRLTVL.